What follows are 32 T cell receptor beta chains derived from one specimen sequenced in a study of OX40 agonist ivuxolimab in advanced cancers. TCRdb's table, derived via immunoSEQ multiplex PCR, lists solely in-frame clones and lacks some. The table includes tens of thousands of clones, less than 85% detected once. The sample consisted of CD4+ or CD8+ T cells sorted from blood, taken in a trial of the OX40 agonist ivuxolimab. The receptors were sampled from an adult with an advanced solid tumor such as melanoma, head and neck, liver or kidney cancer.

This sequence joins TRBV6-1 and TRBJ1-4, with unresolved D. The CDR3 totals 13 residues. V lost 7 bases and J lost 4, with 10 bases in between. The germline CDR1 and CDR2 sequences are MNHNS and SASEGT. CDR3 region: CASNAQFNEKLFF. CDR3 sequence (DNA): TGTGCCAGCAACGCACAGTTTAATGAAAAACTGTTTTTT.

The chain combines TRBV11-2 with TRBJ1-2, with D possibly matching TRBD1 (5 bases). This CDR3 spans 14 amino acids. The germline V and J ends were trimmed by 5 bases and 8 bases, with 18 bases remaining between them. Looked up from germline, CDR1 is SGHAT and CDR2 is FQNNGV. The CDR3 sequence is CASSLYGGVAGYTF. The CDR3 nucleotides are TGTGCCAGCAGCCTCTACGGGGGTGTCGCAGGCTACACCTTC.

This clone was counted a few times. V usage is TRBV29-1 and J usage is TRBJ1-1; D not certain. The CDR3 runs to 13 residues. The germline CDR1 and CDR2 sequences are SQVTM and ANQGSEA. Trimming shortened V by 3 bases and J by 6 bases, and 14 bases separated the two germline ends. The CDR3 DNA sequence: TGCAGCGTTGAGAAGGATAAGGTCCCTGAAGCTTTCTTT. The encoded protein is CSVEKDKVPEAFF.

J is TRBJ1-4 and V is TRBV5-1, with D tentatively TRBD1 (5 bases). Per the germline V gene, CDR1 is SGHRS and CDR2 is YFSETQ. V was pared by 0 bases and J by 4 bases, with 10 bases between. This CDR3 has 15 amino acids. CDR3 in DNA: TGCGCCAGCAGCTTGGGGGGCGCCGATAATGAAAAACTGTTTTTT. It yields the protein CASSLGGADNEKLFF.

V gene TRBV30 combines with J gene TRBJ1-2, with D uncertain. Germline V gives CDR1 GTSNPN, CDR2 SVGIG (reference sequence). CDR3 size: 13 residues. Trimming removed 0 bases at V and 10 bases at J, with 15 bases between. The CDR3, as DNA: TGTGCCTGGAGTGTCTCGTGGAGGAGCCACTACACCTTC. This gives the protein CAWSVSWRSHYTF. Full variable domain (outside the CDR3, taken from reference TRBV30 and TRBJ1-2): SQTIHQWPATLVQPVGSPLSLECTVEGTSNPNLYWYRQAAGRGLQLLFYSVGIGQISSEVPQNLSASRPQDRQFILSSKKLLLSDSGFYLCAWSVSWRSHYTFGSGTRLTVV.

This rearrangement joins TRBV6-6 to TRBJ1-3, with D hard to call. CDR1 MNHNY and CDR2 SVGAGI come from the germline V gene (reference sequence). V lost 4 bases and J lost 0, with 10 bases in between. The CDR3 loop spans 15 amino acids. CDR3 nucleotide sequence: TGTGCCAGCAGTTTTTCAGACCGCTCTGGAAACACCATATATTTT. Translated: CASSFSDRSGNTIYF.

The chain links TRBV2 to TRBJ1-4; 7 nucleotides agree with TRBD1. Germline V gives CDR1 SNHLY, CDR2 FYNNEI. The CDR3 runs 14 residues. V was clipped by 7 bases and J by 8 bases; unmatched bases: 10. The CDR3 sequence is CASTLGETGEKLFF. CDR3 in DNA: TGTGCCAGCACCCTTGGAGAGACAGGGGAAAAACTGTTTTTT.

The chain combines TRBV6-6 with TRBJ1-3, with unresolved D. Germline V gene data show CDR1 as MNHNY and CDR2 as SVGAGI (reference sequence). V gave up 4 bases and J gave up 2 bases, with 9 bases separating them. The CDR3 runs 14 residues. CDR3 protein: CASSSGFAGNTIYF. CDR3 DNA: TGTGCCAGCAGTTCCGGGTTTGCTGGAAACACCATATATTTT.

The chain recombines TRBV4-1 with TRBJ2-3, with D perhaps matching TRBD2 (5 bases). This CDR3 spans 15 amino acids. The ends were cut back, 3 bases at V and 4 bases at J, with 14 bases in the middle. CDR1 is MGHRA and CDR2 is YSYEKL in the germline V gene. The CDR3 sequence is CASSHDYPLPDTQYF. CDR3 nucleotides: TGCGCCAGCAGCCATGACTATCCCCTCCCAGATACGCAGTATTTT.

CDR3 region: CASSTDGGFEQFF. The CDR3 DNA reads as TGTGCCAGCAGCACGGACGGGGGATTCGAGCAGTTCTTC. This chain joins TRBV6-6 and TRBJ2-1, with a possible D match to TRBD2 (6 bases). Trimming pared 6 bases from V and 10 bases from J, leaving 16 bases between. The CDR3 totals 13 residues. The germline gives CDR1 MNHNY, CDR2 SVGAGI (reference sequence).

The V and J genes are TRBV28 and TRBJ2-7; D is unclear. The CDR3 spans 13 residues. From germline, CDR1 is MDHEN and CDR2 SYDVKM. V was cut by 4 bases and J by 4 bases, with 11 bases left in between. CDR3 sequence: CASSSMSGYEQYV. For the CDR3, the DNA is TGTGCCAGCAGTTCAATGTCCGGTTACGAGCAGTACGTC.

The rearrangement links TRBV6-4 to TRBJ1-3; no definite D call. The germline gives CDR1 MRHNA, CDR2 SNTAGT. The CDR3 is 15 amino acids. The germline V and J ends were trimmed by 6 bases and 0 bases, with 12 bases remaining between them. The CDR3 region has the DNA TGTGCCAGCAGGAGGAACGGAGACTCTGGAAACACCATATATTTT. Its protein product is CASRRNGDSGNTIYF.

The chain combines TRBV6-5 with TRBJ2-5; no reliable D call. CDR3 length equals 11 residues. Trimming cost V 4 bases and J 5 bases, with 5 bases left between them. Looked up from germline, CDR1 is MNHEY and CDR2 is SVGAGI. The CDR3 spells CASSFGETQYF. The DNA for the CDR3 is TGTGCCAGCAGTTTTGGGGAGACCCAGTACTTC.

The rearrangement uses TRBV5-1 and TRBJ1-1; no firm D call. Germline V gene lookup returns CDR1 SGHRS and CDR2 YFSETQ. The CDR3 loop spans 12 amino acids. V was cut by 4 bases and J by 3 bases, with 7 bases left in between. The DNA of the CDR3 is TGCGCCAGCAGCCGGCAGGACACTGAAGCTTTCTTT. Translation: CASSRQDTEAFF.

The CDR3 DNA reads as TGTGCCAGCAGGCACCGGGACTCTACCTACAATGAGCAGTTCTTC. It translates to CASRHRDSTYNEQFF. This chain uses TRBV28 with TRBJ2-1, with D possibly matching TRBD2 (6 bases). Germline V gene sequence: CDR1 MDHEN, CDR2 SYDVKM. The CDR3 totals 15 residues. The germline V and J ends were trimmed by 6 bases and 2 bases, with 14 bases remaining between them.

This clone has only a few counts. DNA for the CDR3: TGTGCCTGGAGAAGGACAGGGGGGAATCAGCCCCAGCATTTT. Its translation: CAWRRTGGNQPQHF. The chain uses TRBV30 and TRBJ1-5, with 10 bases aligning to TRBD1. V was clipped by 3 bases and J by 4 bases; unmatched bases: 3. The CDR3 extends over 14 amino acids. CDR1 and CDR2 from the germline V gene are GTSNPN and SVGIG (reference sequence).

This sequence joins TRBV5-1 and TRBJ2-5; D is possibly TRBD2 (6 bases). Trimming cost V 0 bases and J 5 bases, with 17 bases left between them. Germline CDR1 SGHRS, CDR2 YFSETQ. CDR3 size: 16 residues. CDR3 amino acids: CASSLVGVTAGETQYF. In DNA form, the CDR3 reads TGCGCCAGCAGCTTGGTGGGCGTAACGGCGGGGGAGACCCAGTACTTC. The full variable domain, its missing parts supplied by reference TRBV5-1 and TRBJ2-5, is KAGVTQTPRYLIKTRGQQVTLSCSPISGHRSVSWYQQTPGQGLQFLFEYFSETQRNKGNFPGRFSGRQFSNSRSEMNVSTLELGDSALYLCASSLVGVTAGETQYFGPGTRLLVL.

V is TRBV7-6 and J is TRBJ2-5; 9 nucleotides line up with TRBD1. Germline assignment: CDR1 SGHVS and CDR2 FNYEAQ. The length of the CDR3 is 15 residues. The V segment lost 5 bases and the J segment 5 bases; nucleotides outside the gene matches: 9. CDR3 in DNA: TGTGCCAGCAGCCCCGCGCGACAGGGGGGGGAGACCCAGTACTTC. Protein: CASSPARQGGETQYF.

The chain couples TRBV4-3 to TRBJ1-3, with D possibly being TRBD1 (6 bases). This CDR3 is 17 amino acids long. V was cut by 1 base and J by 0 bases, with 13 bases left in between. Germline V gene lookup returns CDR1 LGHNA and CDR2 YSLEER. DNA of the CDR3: TGCGCCAGCAGCCAAGGGGTGGGGGGCTTCTCTGGAAACACCATATATTTT. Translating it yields CASSQGVGGFSGNTIYF.

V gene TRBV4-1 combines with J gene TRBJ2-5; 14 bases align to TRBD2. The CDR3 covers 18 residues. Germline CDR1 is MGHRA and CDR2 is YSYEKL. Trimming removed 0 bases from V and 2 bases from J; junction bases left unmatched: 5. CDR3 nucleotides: TGCGCCAGCAGCCAAGATACCGGACTAGCGGGAGGACAAGAGACCCAGTACTTC. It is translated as CASSQDTGLAGGQETQYF.

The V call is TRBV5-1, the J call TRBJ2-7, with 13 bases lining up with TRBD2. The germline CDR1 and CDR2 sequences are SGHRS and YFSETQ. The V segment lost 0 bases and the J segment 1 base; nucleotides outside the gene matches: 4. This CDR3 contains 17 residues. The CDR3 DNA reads TGCGCCAGCAGCTTGGGACTAGCGGGAGGCACTTCCTACGAGCAGTACTTC. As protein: CASSLGLAGGTSYEQYF.

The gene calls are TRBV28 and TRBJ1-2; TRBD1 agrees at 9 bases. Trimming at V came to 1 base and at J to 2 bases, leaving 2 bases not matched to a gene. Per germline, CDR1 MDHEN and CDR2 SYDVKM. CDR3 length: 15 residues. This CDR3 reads CASSLSGQGNYGYTF. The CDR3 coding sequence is TGTGCCAGCAGTTTATCGGGACAGGGCAACTATGGCTACACCTTC.

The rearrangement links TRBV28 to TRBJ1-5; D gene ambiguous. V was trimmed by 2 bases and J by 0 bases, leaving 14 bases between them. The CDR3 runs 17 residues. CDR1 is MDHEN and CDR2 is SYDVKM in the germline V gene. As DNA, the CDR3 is TGTGCCAGCAGTTTAAGAGGGTCGGTGAATAGCAATCAGCCCCAGCATTTT. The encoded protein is CASSLRGSVNSNQPQHF.

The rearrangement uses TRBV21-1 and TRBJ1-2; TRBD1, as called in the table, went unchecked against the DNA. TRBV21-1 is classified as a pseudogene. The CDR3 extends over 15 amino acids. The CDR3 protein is CASSRGTGSNYGYTF. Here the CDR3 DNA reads TGTGCCAGCAGCAGAGGGACAGGGTCTAACTATGGCTACACCTTC.

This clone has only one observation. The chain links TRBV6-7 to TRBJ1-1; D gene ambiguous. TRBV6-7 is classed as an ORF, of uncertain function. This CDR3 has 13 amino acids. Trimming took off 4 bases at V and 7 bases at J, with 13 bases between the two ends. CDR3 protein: CASSFGSPLEAFF. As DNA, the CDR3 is TGTGCCAGCAGTTTTGGGAGTCCCCTTGAAGCTTTCTTT.

The DNA for the CDR3 is TGCGCCAGCAGCCGTATAGCCTACCCGGGACAGGCTGAAAAACTGTTTTTT. Encoded protein: CASSRIAYPGQAEKLFF. The chain is built from TRBV4-1 and TRBJ1-4; 8 bases match TRBD1. V shed 4 bases and J 7 bases; nucleotides not matched to a gene: 14. The CDR3 has 17 residues. The germline gives CDR1 MGHRA, CDR2 YSYEKL.

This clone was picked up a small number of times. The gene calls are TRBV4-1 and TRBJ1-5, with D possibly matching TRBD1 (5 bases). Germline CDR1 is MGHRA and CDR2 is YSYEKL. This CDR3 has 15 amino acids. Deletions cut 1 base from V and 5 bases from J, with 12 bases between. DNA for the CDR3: TGCGCCAGCAGCCAAGTTCGGGACGGATATCAGCCCCAGCATTTT. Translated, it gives CASSQVRDGYQPQHF.

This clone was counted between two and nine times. This CDR3 is CASSYGTEAFF. The CDR3 region has the DNA TGTGCCAGCAGTTACGGCACTGAAGCTTTCTTT. The rearrangement uses TRBV6-5 and TRBJ1-1; D is ambiguous. Trimming removed 2 bases from V and 4 bases from J, with 2 bases in between. The CDR3 is 11 amino acids. CDR1 and CDR2 (germline): MNHEY, SVGAGI.

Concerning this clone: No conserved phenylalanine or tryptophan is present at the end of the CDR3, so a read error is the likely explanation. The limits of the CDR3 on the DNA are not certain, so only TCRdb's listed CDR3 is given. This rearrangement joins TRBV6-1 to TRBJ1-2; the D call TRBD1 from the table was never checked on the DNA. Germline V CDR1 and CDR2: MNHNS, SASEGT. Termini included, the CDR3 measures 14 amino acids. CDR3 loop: CASRSVTGIRGYTT.

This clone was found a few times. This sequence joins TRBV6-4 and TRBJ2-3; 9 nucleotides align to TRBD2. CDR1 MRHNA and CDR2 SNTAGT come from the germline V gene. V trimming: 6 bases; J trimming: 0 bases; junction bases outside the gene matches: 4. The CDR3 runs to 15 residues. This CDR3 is CASSPGLASTDTQYF. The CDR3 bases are TGTGCCAGCAGCCCGGGACTAGCAAGCACAGATACGCAGTATTTT.

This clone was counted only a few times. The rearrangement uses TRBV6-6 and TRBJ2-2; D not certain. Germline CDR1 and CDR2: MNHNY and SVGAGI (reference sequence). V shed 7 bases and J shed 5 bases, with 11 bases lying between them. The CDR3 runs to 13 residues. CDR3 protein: CASNTGGTGELFF. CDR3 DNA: TGTGCCAGCAACACCGGTGGGACCGGGGAGCTGTTTTTT.

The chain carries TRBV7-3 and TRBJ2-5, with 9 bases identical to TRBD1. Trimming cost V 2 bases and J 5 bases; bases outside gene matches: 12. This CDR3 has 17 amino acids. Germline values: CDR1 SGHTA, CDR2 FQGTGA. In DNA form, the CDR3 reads TGTGCCAGCAGCTTAGGGTTCACAGGGGGCATATCGGAGACCCAGTACTTC. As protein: CASSLGFTGGISETQYF. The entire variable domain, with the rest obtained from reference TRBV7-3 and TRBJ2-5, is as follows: GAGVSQTPSNKVTEKGKYVELRCDPISGHTALYWYRQSLGQGPEFLIYFQGTGAADDSGLPNDRFFAVRPEGSVSTLKIQRTERGDSAVYLCASSLGFTGGISETQYFGPGTRLLVL.